This T cell receptor beta chain was captured by sequencing in a study of Ad26.COV2.S vaccination and SARS-CoV-2 variants. TCRdb's table, derived via immunoSEQ multiplex PCR, lists solely in-frame clones and lacks some. The data contain about 470,000 clones, roughly 88% of them singletons. Study findings and constraints: People who got the vaccine had more spike-specific TCR breadth than people who got placebo.

Germline-derived CDR1 and CDR2 are MNHEY and SMNVEV (reference sequence). This CDR3 has 17 residues. V lost 3 bases, J lost 4 bases, and 21 bases lay in between. This clone was found a few times. The antigen is unknown. The treatment here: roughly 18 received Ad26.COV2.S at low or high dose, single or two shots; roughly five received placebo; per-sample allocation not given. Material that was analyzed had been drawn on day 63 after the first vaccine or placebo injection. This receptor was identified in a person aged 18-65 years who received the Ad26.COV2.S COVID-19 vaccine or a placebo. The source material was peripheral blood, sampled in a trial of Ad26.COV2.S vaccine versus placebo. This rearrangement joins TRBV27 to TRBJ2-5; no clear D. The CDR3 sequence: CASSLRVARPSLETQYF. The CDR3 bases are TGTGCCAGCAGTTTGCGTGTTGCCAGGCCGTCTTTAGAGACCCAGTACTTC.